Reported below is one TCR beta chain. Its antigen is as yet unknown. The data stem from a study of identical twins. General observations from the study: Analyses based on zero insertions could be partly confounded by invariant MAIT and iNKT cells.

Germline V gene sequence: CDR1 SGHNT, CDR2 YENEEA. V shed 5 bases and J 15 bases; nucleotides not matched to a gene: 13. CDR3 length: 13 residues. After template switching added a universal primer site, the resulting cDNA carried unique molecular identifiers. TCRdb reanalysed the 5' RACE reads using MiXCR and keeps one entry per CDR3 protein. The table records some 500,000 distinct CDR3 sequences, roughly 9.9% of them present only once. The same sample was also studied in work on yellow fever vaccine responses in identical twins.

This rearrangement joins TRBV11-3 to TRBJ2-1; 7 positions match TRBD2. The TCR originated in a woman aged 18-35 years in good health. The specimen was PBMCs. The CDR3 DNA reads TGTGCCAGCAGCCCGACCCCCCTAGCGGCCCCGTTCTTC. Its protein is CASSPTPLAAPFF.